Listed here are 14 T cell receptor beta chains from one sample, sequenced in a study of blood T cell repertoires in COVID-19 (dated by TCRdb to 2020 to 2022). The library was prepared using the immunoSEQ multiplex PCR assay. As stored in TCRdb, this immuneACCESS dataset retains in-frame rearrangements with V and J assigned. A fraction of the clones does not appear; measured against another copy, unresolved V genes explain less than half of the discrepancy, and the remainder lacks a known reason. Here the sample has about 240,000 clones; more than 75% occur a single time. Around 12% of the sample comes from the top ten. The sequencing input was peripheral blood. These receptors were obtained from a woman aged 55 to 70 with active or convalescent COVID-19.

The CDR3 nucleotides are TGCAGTGCTAGTCAAGCGGGCCCTCTCACAGATACGCAGTATTTT. Its protein product is CSASQAGPLTDTQYF. J is TRBJ2-3 and V is TRBV20-1; a weak D match, TRBD2 (6 bases). Germline V gives CDR1 DFQATT, CDR2 SNEGSKA (reference sequence). The CDR3 has 15 residues. With 3 bases removed from V and 2 bases from J, the gap between germline ends came to 15 bases.

The CDR3 is CASSQVPSGGTYNEQFF. The DNA of the CDR3 is TGTGCCAGCAGCCAAGTACCTAGCGGGGGAACCTACAATGAGCAGTTCTTC. The chain is built from TRBV4-2 and TRBJ2-1; 10 bases align to TRBD2. The V gene's germline CDR1 is LGHNA and CDR2 YNFKEQ. V shed 1 base and J 2 bases; nucleotides not matched to a gene: 5. There are 17 residues in the CDR3.

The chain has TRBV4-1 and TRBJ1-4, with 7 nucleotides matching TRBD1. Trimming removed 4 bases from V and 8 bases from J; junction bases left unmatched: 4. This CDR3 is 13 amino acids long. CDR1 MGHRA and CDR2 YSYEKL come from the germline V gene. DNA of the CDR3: TGCGCCAGCAGCCTCTTAGGGGGCGAAAAACTGTTTTTT. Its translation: CASSLLGGEKLFF.

This CDR3 is CAWRTGAETQYF. The CDR3 DNA is TGTGCCTGGAGAACAGGGGCAGAGACCCAGTACTTC. The chain carries TRBV30 and TRBJ2-5; 7 positions match TRBD1. The germline CDR1 and CDR2 sequences are GTSNPN and SVGIG (reference sequence). The V and J ends lost 3 bases and 4 bases, in that order; junction bases with no gene match: 2. The CDR3 has 12 amino acids.

The DNA of the CDR3 is TGTGCCAGCAGCCCCCAGACAGGCCCCTACAATGAGCAGTTCTTC. Translation: CASSPQTGPYNEQFF. The chain joins TRBV9 to TRBJ2-1, with D perhaps TRBD1 (6 bases). CDR3 length equals 15 residues. The germline CDR1 and CDR2 sequences are SGDLS and YYNGEE. Trimming left V 4 bases short and J 2 bases short, with 13 bases between.

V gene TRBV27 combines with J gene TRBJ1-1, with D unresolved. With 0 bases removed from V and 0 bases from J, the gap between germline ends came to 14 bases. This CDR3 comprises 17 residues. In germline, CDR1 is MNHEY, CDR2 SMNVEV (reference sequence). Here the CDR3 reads CASSLSGFRRVNTEAFF. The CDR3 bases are TGTGCCAGCAGTTTATCCGGGTTTCGACGGGTGAACACTGAAGCTTTCTTT.

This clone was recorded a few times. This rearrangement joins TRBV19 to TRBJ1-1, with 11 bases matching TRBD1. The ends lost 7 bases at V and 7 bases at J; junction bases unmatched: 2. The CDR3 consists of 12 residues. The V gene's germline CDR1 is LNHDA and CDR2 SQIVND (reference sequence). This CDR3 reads CASKGQGGEAFF. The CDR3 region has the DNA TGTGCCAGTAAGGGACAGGGGGGTGAAGCTTTCTTT.

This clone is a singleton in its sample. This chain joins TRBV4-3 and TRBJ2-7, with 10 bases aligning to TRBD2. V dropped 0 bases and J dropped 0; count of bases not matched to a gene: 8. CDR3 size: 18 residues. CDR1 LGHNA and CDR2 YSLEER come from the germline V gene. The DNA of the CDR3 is TGCGCCAGCAGCCAAGATGTCCAGCGGGGGGGCACCTCCTACGAGCAGTACTTC. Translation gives CASSQDVQRGGTSYEQYF.

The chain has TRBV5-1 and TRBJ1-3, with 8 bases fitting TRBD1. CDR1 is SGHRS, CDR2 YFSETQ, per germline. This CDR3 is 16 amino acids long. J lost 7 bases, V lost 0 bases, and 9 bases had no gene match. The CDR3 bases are TGCGCCAGCAGCTTGGGACAGGGGTTCCGAATGAACACCATATATTTT. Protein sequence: CASSLGQGFRMNTIYF.

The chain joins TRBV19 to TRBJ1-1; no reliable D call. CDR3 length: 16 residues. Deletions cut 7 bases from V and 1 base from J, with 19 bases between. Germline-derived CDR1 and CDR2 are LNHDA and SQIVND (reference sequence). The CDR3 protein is CASTPVLSLRNTEAFF. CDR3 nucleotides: TGTGCCAGTACCCCGGTCCTAAGCCTGAGGAACACTGAAGCTTTCTTT.

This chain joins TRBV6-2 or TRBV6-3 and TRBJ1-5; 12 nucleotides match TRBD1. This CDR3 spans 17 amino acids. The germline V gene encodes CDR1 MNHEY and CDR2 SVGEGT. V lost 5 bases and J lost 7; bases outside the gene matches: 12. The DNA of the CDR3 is TGTGCCAGCAGTACCTCCTACCGGGACAGGGGGCAGCAGCCCCAGCATTTT. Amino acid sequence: CASSTSYRDRGQQPQHF.

CDR3 protein: CAWSVILYVDSGQGTYNEQFF. The CDR3 DNA is TGTGCCTGGAGTGTAATCCTTTACGTTGACTCGGGACAGGGAACCTACAATGAGCAGTTCTTC. J is TRBJ2-1 and V is TRBV30, with TRBD1 identical over 9 bases. The J segment lost 2 bases and the V segment lost 0 bases, leaving 20 bases of the junction unmatched. CDR3 length: 21 residues. CDR1 is GTSNPN, CDR2 SVGIG, per germline (reference sequence).

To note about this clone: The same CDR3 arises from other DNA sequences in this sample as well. The CDR3 nucleotides are TGCGCCAGCAGCCATGATAGCGGGAGGGGAGAGACCCAGTACTTC. Translated, it gives CASSHDSGRGETQYF. The rearrangement joins TRBV4-1 to TRBJ2-5; 11 bases fit TRBD2. The CDR3 totals 15 residues. Unmatched junction bases numbered 4, after V lost 3 bases and J lost 4 bases. The V gene's germline CDR1 is MGHRA and CDR2 YSYEKL.

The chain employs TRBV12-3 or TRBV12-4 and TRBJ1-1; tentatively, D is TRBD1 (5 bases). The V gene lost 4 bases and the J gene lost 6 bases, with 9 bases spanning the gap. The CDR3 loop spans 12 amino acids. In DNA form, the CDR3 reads TGTGCCAGCAGTTACCGCAGGGCTGAAGCTTTCTTT. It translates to CASSYRRAEAFF.